What follows are 16 T cell receptor beta chains derived from one specimen sequenced in a study of T-cell memory formation after mild COVID-19. TCRdb redid the calling of the 5' RACE reads with MiXCR, one entry per CDR3 protein. This sample has about 290,000 distinct CDR3 sequences, with about a sixth found just once. Input material: PBMCs or a T cell subset sorted from them (not recorded which). The receptors stem from a man aged 18 to 29 who had mild COVID-19 (a few samples of this study predate the infection). Cell type and time point are not known.

This clonotype was detected many times. The chain combines TRBV20-1 with TRBJ2-7; TRBD2 matches 8 bases. The CDR3 sequence is 12 residues long. Germline assignment: CDR1 DFQATT and CDR2 SNEGSKA (reference sequence). After removal of 3 bases from V and 3 bases from J, the junction contained 1 base not matched to a gene. The CDR3 coding sequence is TGCAGTGCTAGCGGGGGGGGCTACGAGCAGTACGTC. This encodes CSASGGGYEQYV.

This clonotype was picked up a small number of times. The V gene is TRBV12-3 or TRBV12-4, the J gene TRBJ2-7, with 9 bases lining up with TRBD1. The CDR3 runs to 14 residues. The V segment lost 6 bases and the J segment 4 bases; nucleotides outside the gene matches: 7. As DNA, the CDR3 is TGTGCCAGCAGGAGGGGGACAGGGATGTACGAGCAGTACTTC. It translates to CASRRGTGMYEQYF.

This clonotype was counted between two and nine times. The J gene is TRBJ2-5, the V gene TRBV7-9; 9 bases are shared with TRBD1. Trimming took 3 bases from V and 4 from J; bases not matched to a gene: 6. The CDR3 length is 15 residues. The germline V gene encodes CDR1 SEHNR and CDR2 FQNEAQ (reference sequence). CDR3 sequence: CASSFTGGAGETQYF. CDR3 nucleotide sequence: TGTGCCAGCAGCTTCACAGGGGGCGCGGGAGAGACCCAGTACTTC.

This clonotype was counted only a few times. V usage is TRBV15 and J usage is TRBJ2-3; D could derive from TRBD1 or TRBD2 (5 bases each). CDR3 length equals 15 residues. Germline V lookup: CDR1 LNHNV, CDR2 YYDKDF (reference sequence). Trimming removed 0 bases from V and 1 base from J, with 8 bases in between. The chain's CDR3 is CATSRDVGGTDTQYF. The CDR3 DNA sequence: TGTGCCACCAGCAGAGATGTGGGGGGCACAGATACGCAGTATTTT.

This clonotype came up a few times. The chain has TRBV9 and TRBJ1-5; 9 nucleotides match TRBD1. Germline assignment: CDR1 SGDLS and CDR2 YYNGEE. This CDR3 is built from 14 residues. Unmatched junction bases numbered 6, after V lost 4 bases and J lost 7 bases. CDR3 loop: CASSTQGAGQPQHF. The CDR3 DNA is TGTGCCAGCAGCACACAGGGGGCTGGGCAGCCCCAGCATTTT.

The chain links TRBV18 to TRBJ1-3; D ambiguous. The CDR3 length is 16 residues. V was clipped by 6 bases and J by 3 bases, with 18 bases between them. Germline CDR1 and CDR2: KGHSH and LQKENI. This chain's CDR3 is CASSPNEGFGGNTIYF. CDR3 DNA sequence: TGTGCCAGCTCGCCTAATGAGGGATTCGGTGGAAACACCATATATTTT.

This clonotype has only a few counts. This rearrangement joins TRBV29-1 to TRBJ2-1, with TRBD1 identical over 9 bases. CDR1 SQVTM and CDR2 ANQGSEA come from the germline V gene. This CDR3 has 14 residues. V was pared by 5 bases and J by 7 bases, with 9 bases of the junction left unmatched. CDR3 nucleotides: TGCAGCGTTACCCACAGGGGGCTGGGGAATGAGCAGTTCTTC. This codes for CSVTHRGLGNEQFF.

The V and J genes are TRBV20-1 and TRBJ1-1; unclear D gene. This CDR3 has 11 residues. CDR1 is DFQATT, CDR2 SNEGSKA, per germline (reference sequence). Trimming pared 4 bases from V and 1 base from J, leaving 4 bases between. In DNA, the CDR3 is TGCAGTGCTACTTGGAACACTGAAGCTTTCTTT. It yields the protein CSATWNTEAFF.

There are a few counts of this clonotype. The chain employs TRBV12-3 or TRBV12-4 and TRBJ1-5, with 8 bases identical to TRBD1. The ends lost 6 bases at V and 1 base at J; junction bases unmatched: 8. This CDR3 spans 16 amino acids. The CDR3 is CASSPTGVGSNQPQHF. The CDR3 nucleotides are TGTGCCAGCAGCCCGACAGGGGTTGGGAGCAATCAGCCCCAGCATTTT.

This clonotype was recorded a few times. This rearrangement joins TRBV11-2 to TRBJ2-6, with 7 bases identical to TRBD1. This CDR3 has 17 amino acids. After removal of 3 bases from V and 4 bases from J, the junction contained 9 bases not matched to a gene. Germline V gene data show CDR1 as SGHAT and CDR2 as FQNNGV. CDR3 coding DNA: TGTGCCAGCAGCTTGATACAGGGGACGCGCGGGGCCAACGTCCTGACTTTC. This encodes CASSLIQGTRGANVLTF.

A single count supports this clonotype. The V call is TRBV5-6, the J call TRBJ1-2, with 9 bases that match TRBD1. The CDR3 runs 18 residues. CDR1 SGHDT and CDR2 YYEEEE come from the germline V gene. The J segment lost 4 bases and the V segment lost 4 bases, leaving 17 bases of the junction unmatched. This chain's CDR3 is CASSHSTGTGYNFYGYTF. For the CDR3, the DNA is TGTGCCAGCAGCCACAGTACCGGGACAGGGTACAACTTCTATGGCTACACCTTC. The full variable domain, in which reference TRBV5-6 and TRBJ1-2 provide the parts outside the CDR3, is DAGVTQSPTHLIKTRGQQVTLRCSPKSGHDTVSWYQQALGQGPQFIFQYYEEEERQRGNFPDRFSGHQFPNYSSELNVNALLLGDSALYLCASSHSTGTGYNFYGYTFGSGTRLTVV.

V gene TRBV6-6 combines with J gene TRBJ1-2; 9 nucleotides match TRBD1. The J segment lost 8 bases and the V segment lost 5 bases, leaving 12 bases of the junction unmatched. Germline CDR1 reads MNHNY; CDR2 reads SVGAGI (reference sequence). The CDR3 consists of 15 residues. DNA for the CDR3: TGTGCCAGCAGTGACCCGGGACAGGGCTTTGTAGGCTACACCTTC. This gives the protein CASSDPGQGFVGYTF.

The rearrangement uses TRBV27 and TRBJ2-3; TRBD2 is a possible D gene (6 bases). The germline V gene has CDR1 MNHEY and CDR2 SMNVEV (reference sequence). Trimming shortened V by 4 bases and J by 4 bases, and 24 bases separated the two germline ends. This CDR3 has 18 residues. CDR3 sequence (DNA): TGTGCCAGCAGTTCGTACGCCTGGCGAGCGGGCGTCTCAGATACGCAGTATTTT. Its translation is CASSSYAWRAGVSDTQYF.

The chain combines TRBV4-2 with TRBJ2-7; D may correspond to TRBD1 or TRBD2 (5 bases each). CDR1 and CDR2 from the germline V gene are LGHNA and YNFKEQ. V was pared by 5 bases and J by 6 bases, with 11 bases between. The CDR3 length is 12 residues. CDR3 amino acids: CASSSWGSEQYF. The DNA for the CDR3 is TGTGCCAGCAGCTCATGGGGGTCCGAGCAGTACTTC.

This chain connects TRBV5-1 to TRBJ2-7, with 12 bases fitting TRBD2. Germline CDR1 is SGHRS and CDR2 is YFSETQ. The CDR3 is made up of 15 amino acids. Trimming cost V 9 bases and J 0 bases; bases outside gene matches: 7. The CDR3 loop reads CATARLAGDSYEQYF. The DNA for the CDR3 is TGCGCCACCGCAAGACTAGCGGGAGACTCCTACGAGCAGTACTTC.

This clonotype was detected only a few times. This chain uses TRBV4-3 with TRBJ2-2, with D possibly matching TRBD1 (5 bases). V lost 3 bases and J 3 bases, leaving 8 bases between the germline ends. Germline lookup yields CDR1 LGHNA and CDR2 YSLEER. The CDR3 runs to 14 residues. CDR3 DNA sequence: TGCGCCAGCAGCCACGACAGAGACACCGGGGAGCTGTTTTTT. It specifies CASSHDRDTGELFF.